A selection of T cell receptor beta chains follows, all from one sample in a study of beta chain features in type 1 diabetes. Some clones are missing from TCRdb's copy, which holds only in-frame ones; the method was immunoSEQ multiplex PCR. The sample consists of about 16,000 clones, about three quarters of them appearing once. Sequenced: stem cell memory CD4+ T cells from blood. These receptors were collected from a young man with type 1 diabetes. Both conserved end residues are part of each CDR3. The order of the fields is J gene, clone size, V gene, D gene, CDR3 DNA, CDR3 protein. A D gene is named only where the DNA matches it firmly. Not every row has a clone size; where given, it reads once, few, many or a size class.

J: TRBJ1-4; size: NA; V: TRBV2; D: TRBD1; DNA: TGTGCCAGCGAGGAGACAGGGGAAAAACTGTTTTTT; CDR3: CASEETGEKLFF
J: TRBJ2-3; size: few; V: TRBV5-1; D: NA; DNA: TGCGCCAGCAGCTTGGCAGCGAACACAGATACGCAGTATTTT; CDR3: CASSLAANTDTQYF
J: TRBJ1-2; size: NA; V: TRBV28; D: NA; DNA: TGTGCCAGCTTGGAAGGGAGGGATTATGGCTACACCTTC; CDR3: CASLEGRDYGYTF
J: TRBJ1-5; size: NA; V: TRBV18; D: TRBD1; DNA: TGTGCCAGCTCACGGACAGGGGAGGCTCAGCCCCAGCATTTT; CDR3: CASSRTGEAQPQHF
J: TRBJ2-1; size: once; V: TRBV6-6; D: TRBD2; DNA: TGTGCCAGCAGTGCAGCGGGGGGCCCCTACAATGAGCAGTTCTTC; CDR3: CASSAAGGPYNEQFF
J: TRBJ2-3; size: NA; V: TRBV10-3; D: TRBD1; DNA: TGTGCCATCGCGGGTCCTGGACAGGGTACGGCAGATACGCAGTATTTT; CDR3: CAIAGPGQGTADTQYF
J: TRBJ2-3; size: NA; V: TRBV20-1; D: NA; DNA: TGCAGTACGGGTCGGCGGGATACGCAGTATTTT; CDR3: CSTGRRDTQYF
J: TRBJ2-2; size: NA; V: TRBV2; D: NA; DNA: TGTGCCAGCAGTGTTTCGGGGACCGGGGAGCTGTTTTTT; CDR3: CASSVSGTGELFF
J: TRBJ2-1; size: NA; V: TRBV13; D: NA; DNA: TGTGCCAGCAGCCTGCTATACAATGAGCAGTTCTTC; CDR3: CASSLLYNEQFF
J: TRBJ2-1; size: few; V: TRBV29-1; D: NA; DNA: TGCAGCGTTGAAGTAGTTTACAATGAGCAGTTCTTC; CDR3: CSVEVVYNEQFF
J: TRBJ2-5; size: few; V: TRBV6-1; D: TRBD1; DNA: TGTGCCACCCTCAGGACAGGGGGGGGAGAGACCCAGTACTTC; CDR3: CATLRTGGGETQYF
J: TRBJ2-5; size: NA; V: TRBV18; D: NA; DNA: TGTGCCAGCTCACCACGTGGGGCCACGGCCCAGGAGACCCAGTACTTC; CDR3: CASSPRGATAQETQYF
J: TRBJ1-2; size: few; V: TRBV6-5; D: TRBD1; DNA: TGTGCCAGCAGGCCACAGGGGTTGGGTGGCTACACCTTC; CDR3: CASRPQGLGGYTF
J: TRBJ2-7; size: NA; V: TRBV27; D: TRBD2; DNA: TGTGCCAGCGGACCATGGACTAGCGGATACTACGAGCAGTACTTC; CDR3: CASGPWTSGYYEQYF
J: TRBJ1-5; size: NA; V: TRBV4-3; D: NA; DNA: TGCGCCAGCAGCCAAGATCACCCCCAGGGCGTGGGGGGTAATCAGCCCCAGCATTTT; CDR3: CASSQDHPQGVGGNQPQHF
J: TRBJ1-6; size: NA; V: TRBV10-3; D: TRBD1; DNA: TGTGCCATCAGTGGGACAGGGGTTGCACCCCTCCACTTT; CDR3: CAISGTGVAPLHF
J: TRBJ1-2; size: once; V: TRBV6-1; D: NA; DNA: TGTGCCAGCAGCCGTCGCCTAGACCATGGAGGCTACACCTTC; CDR3: CASSRRLDHGGYTF
J: TRBJ1-1; size: NA; V: TRBV11-1; D: NA; DNA: TGTGCCAGCAGCTTAGTCGGCACTGAAGCTTTCTTT; CDR3: CASSLVGTEAFF
J: TRBJ2-3; size: few; V: TRBV7-2; D: NA; DNA: TGTGCCAGCAGCTACCCCCAAGTAGCGCCGAGGATAGATACGCAGTATTTT; CDR3: CASSYPQVAPRIDTQYF
J: TRBJ2-5; size: NA; V: TRBV7-2; D: NA; DNA: TGTGCCAGCAGCTTAAGTGCTTCCGGCGGACAAGAGACCCAGTACTTC; CDR3: CASSLSASGGQETQYF
J: TRBJ1-1; size: few; V: TRBV23-1; D: NA; DNA: TGCGCCAGATCAATGAACACTGAAGCTTTCTTT; CDR3: CARSMNTEAFF
J: TRBJ2-2; size: NA; V: TRBV7-2; D: NA; DNA: TGTGCCAGTTCAGGGCTGCCGCAATTGACCGGGGAGCTGTTTTTT; CDR3: CASSGLPQLTGELFF
J: TRBJ2-1; size: few; V: TRBV6-5; D: NA; DNA: TGTGCCAGCAGTTACGCGGGGCGGCATGAGCAGTTCTTC; CDR3: CASSYAGRHEQFF
J: TRBJ1-4; size: NA; V: TRBV4-3; D: NA; DNA: TGCGCCAGCAGCCAAGATCACAGGGCTAATGAAAAACTGTTTTTT; CDR3: CASSQDHRANEKLFF
J: TRBJ1-5; size: NA; V: TRBV6-6; D: NA; DNA: TGTGCCAGCAGGGCGGGAGGGGAGAATCAGCCCCAGCATTTT; CDR3: CASRAGGENQPQHF
J: TRBJ1-2; size: NA; V: TRBV7-9; D: TRBD1; DNA: TGTGCCAGCAGCTTAGAAGGGACAGGGGGTTCTAACTATGGCTACACCTTC; CDR3: CASSLEGTGGSNYGYTF
J: TRBJ2-5; size: NA; V: TRBV19; D: NA; DNA: TGTGCCAGTAGTTGGAGCGATGCTGCAGAGACCCAGTACTTC; CDR3: CASSWSDAAETQYF
J: TRBJ1-5; size: NA; V: TRBV6-6; D: NA; DNA: TGTGCCAGCAGTTACGGGGCCCCAGGGTTGATGCAGCCCCAGCATTTT; CDR3: CASSYGAPGLMQPQHF
J: TRBJ1-5; size: NA; V: TRBV7-2; D: NA; DNA: TGTGCCAGCAGCTCAGATGGGCGTCAGCCCCAGCATTTT; CDR3: CASSSDGRQPQHF
J: TRBJ1-1; size: NA; V: TRBV2; D: TRBD1; DNA: TGTGCCAGCAGATTTGACAGGGGGCGAGCTGAAGCTTTCTTT; CDR3: CASRFDRGRAEAFF
J: TRBJ2-1; size: NA; V: TRBV9; D: NA; DNA: TGTGCCAGCGCCCCAGGAGGGGGGACAGACAATGAGCAGTTCTTC; CDR3: CASAPGGGTDNEQFF
J: TRBJ2-3; size: NA; V: TRBV30; D: NA; DNA: TGTGCCTGGAGTGGCGCAGATACGCAGTATTTT; CDR3: CAWSGADTQYF
J: TRBJ1-2; size: NA; V: TRBV4-1; D: NA; DNA: TGCGCCAGCAGCCAAGGCACTTCGAGGGACTATGGCTACACCTTC; CDR3: CASSQGTSRDYGYTF
J: TRBJ2-7; size: NA; V: TRBV9; D: NA; DNA: TGTGCCAGCAGCGTAGATGAGGGAACCTCCTACGAGCAGTACTTC; CDR3: CASSVDEGTSYEQYF
J: TRBJ1-2; size: few; V: TRBV7-2; D: NA; DNA: TGTGCCAGCAGCCAGGACAGTTATGGCTACACCTTC; CDR3: CASSQDSYGYTF
J: TRBJ1-1; size: few; V: TRBV6-5; D: NA; DNA: TGTGCCAGCAGTTTGGACAGCCAGAACACTGAAGCTTTCTTT; CDR3: CASSLDSQNTEAFF
J: TRBJ2-5; size: few; V: TRBV30; D: NA; DNA: TGTGCCTGGAGTGTAGCACAGGTGGGAGAGACCCAGTACTTC; CDR3: CAWSVAQVGETQYF
J: TRBJ2-5; size: few; V: TRBV5-5; D: NA; DNA: TGTGCCGCTGGACACCTCGAGTCACGGGAGACCCAGTACTTC; CDR3: CAAGHLESRETQYF
J: TRBJ1-5; size: NA; V: TRBV2; D: NA; DNA: TGTGCCAGCAGTGGAGAGACAGGTAGCAATCAGCCCCAGCATTTT; CDR3: CASSGETGSNQPQHF
J: TRBJ2-3; size: NA; V: TRBV5-1; D: NA; DNA: TGCGCCAGCAGCTTTTTATCAGATACGCAGTATTTT; CDR3: CASSFLSDTQYF
J: TRBJ1-2; size: NA; V: TRBV2; D: NA; DNA: TGTGCCAGCAGTGATCTAGGAGTTTATGGCTACACCTTC; CDR3: CASSDLGVYGYTF
J: TRBJ1-1; size: NA; V: TRBV12-5; D: NA; DNA: TGTGCTAGTGGTTTGGTACTCGGACAGACGAACACTGAAGCTTTCTTT; CDR3: CASGLVLGQTNTEAFF
J: TRBJ2-1; size: NA; V: TRBV7-8; D: NA; DNA: TGTGCCAGCAGCCAGGGGAGTGAGCAGTTCTTC; CDR3: CASSQGSEQFF
J: TRBJ1-5; size: few; V: TRBV4-2; D: TRBD1; DNA: TGTGCCAGCAGCCAACAACAGGGGGCAAGCAATCAGCCCCAGCATTTT; CDR3: CASSQQQGASNQPQHF
J: TRBJ2-3; size: NA; V: TRBV5-5; D: NA; DNA: TGTGCCAGCAGAGAATCGGCAGATACGCAGTATTTT; CDR3: CASRESADTQYF
J: TRBJ2-4; size: NA; V: TRBV6-5; D: NA; DNA: TGTGCCAGCAGTTACGGGGCACAGGGCGGAAACATTCAGTACTTC; CDR3: CASSYGAQGGNIQYF
J: TRBJ2-5; size: few; V: TRBV18; D: TRBD1; DNA: TGTGCCAGCTCACCGCGGACAGGGCCGATGGAGACCCAGTACTTC; CDR3: CASSPRTGPMETQYF
J: TRBJ2-7; size: NA; V: TRBV4-3; D: TRBD2; DNA: TGCGCCAGCAGCCAAGAAACTTCGGGAGGGGAGCAGTACTTC; CDR3: CASSQETSGGEQYF
J: TRBJ1-2; size: NA; V: TRBV6-6; D: NA; DNA: TGTGCCAGCAGTCCCCAAGCGGGGGTTGGTGGCTACACCTTC; CDR3: CASSPQAGVGGYTF
J: TRBJ1-4; size: once; V: TRBV5-1; D: NA; DNA: TGCGCCAGCAGCTTGGCTTTGGGCAGGGTTGGTGAAAAACTGTTTTTT; CDR3: CASSLALGRVGEKLFF
J: TRBJ1-3; size: NA; V: TRBV2; D: NA; DNA: TGTGCCAGCAGTGACAGTAACTCTGGAAACACCATATATTTT; CDR3: CASSDSNSGNTIYF
J: TRBJ2-1; size: once; V: TRBV9; D: TRBD2; DNA: TGTGCCAGCAGCCCAACCGGACTAGCGCCGTACAATGAGCAGTTCTTC; CDR3: CASSPTGLAPYNEQFF
J: TRBJ1-1; size: once; V: TRBV29-1; D: TRBD1; DNA: TGCAGCGCAATGACAGGGCGGGACACTGAAGCTTTCTTT; CDR3: CSAMTGRDTEAFF
J: TRBJ2-3; size: NA; V: TRBV7-2; D: NA; DNA: TGTGCCAGCAGCTACAGGGGACTGGGGGCCACAGATACGCAGTATTTT; CDR3: CASSYRGLGATDTQYF
J: TRBJ2-7; size: NA; V: TRBV29-1; D: NA; DNA: TGCAGCGTTGTATCGGGACAACGAGACTACGAGCAGTACTTC; CDR3: CSVVSGQRDYEQYF
J: TRBJ2-5; size: NA; V: TRBV5-4; D: TRBD2; DNA: TGTGCCAGCAGCTTCGGAGGACTAGCGGGGAAAGAGACCCAGTACTTC; CDR3: CASSFGGLAGKETQYF
J: TRBJ2-7; size: NA; V: TRBV15; D: NA; DNA: TGTGCCACCAGCAGTGCGGCGGGGGCGGGGAACGAGCAGTACTTC; CDR3: CATSSAAGAGNEQYF
J: TRBJ2-3; size: once; V: TRBV4-3; D: NA; DNA: TGCGCCAGCAGCCAAGATATGAGGCAGGGGATCATAGATACGCAGTATTTT; CDR3: CASSQDMRQGIIDTQYF
J: TRBJ2-4; size: NA; V: TRBV29-1; D: TRBD1; DNA: TGCAGCGTGGAGGGACAGGGCCAAAACATTCAGTACTTC; CDR3: CSVEGQGQNIQYF